These T cell receptor beta chains were read from a single sample in a study of blood T cells in healthy people across ages. Using its own MiXCR run on the 5' RACE reads, TCRdb lists one record per CDR3 protein. The table shows 1,800,000 or so distinct CDR3 sequences, with around 40% occurring only once. The sequenced sample consisted of blood. Source of these receptors: a human donor in good health. The CDR3 runs from the conserved cysteine through the conserved F or W. The order of the fields is clone size, D gene, J gene, V gene, CDR3 DNA, CDR3 protein. The D gene is left open where the match is weak. Clone sizes are given selectively: once, few, many, or a class where the clone is expanded.

. TRBD2 TRBJ2-1 TRBV29-1 TGCAGCGTTTCGCGACTAGCGGGGGGAGTTAATGAGCAGTTCTTC CSVSRLAGGVNEQFF
. TRBD2 TRBJ2-1 TRBV4-2 TGTGCCAGCAGCCAAGAATCTAGCGGGGGGCCCAATGAGCAGTTCTTC CASSQESSGGPNEQFF
. TRBD2 TRBJ2-1 TRBV20-1 TGCAGTGCCCCGGCGGGACTAGCGGGGGGGCCCCCGTTCTTC CSAPAGLAGGPPFF
few . TRBJ1-5 TRBV20-1 TGCAGTGCTAGAGATCAGACCGAGTATCAGCCCCAGCATTTT CSARDQTEYQPQHF
. . TRBJ2-1 TRBV29-1 TGCGGCGTTGAGGACGGGAGCTCCTACAATGAGCAGTTCTTC CGVEDGSSYNEQFF
few . TRBJ2-4 TRBV5-6 TGTGCCAGCAGCTCCTCTGGACTAAACATTCAGTACTTC CASSSSGLNIQYF
few . TRBJ2-5 TRBV11-1 TGTGCCAGCAGCTTAGCTGGAACTCCGTACCAAGAGACCCAGTACTTC CASSLAGTPYQETQYF
. TRBD1 TRBJ1-2 TRBV20-1 TGCAGTGCTAGAACCTCCGGGACAGAACTGGGCTATGGCTACACCTTC CSARTSGTELGYGYTF
few . TRBJ1-2 TRBV9 TGTGCCAGCATCGACGAAACAGGGCCCTATGGCTACACCTTC CASIDETGPYGYTF
. . TRBJ1-1 TRBV29-1 TGCAGCGTTGAAGATTGGGGCATGAGGTCAACTGAAGCTTTCTTT CSVEDWGMRSTEAFF
. . TRBJ1-3 TRBV29-1 TGCAGCGCCCGTACCTGGGACGAAAGAGGAAACACCATATATTTT CSARTWDERGNTIYF
few TRBD2 TRBJ2-7 TRBV4-3 TGCGCCAGCAGCCAAGATTGGAGCGGGGGGCTGTACGAGCAGTACTTC CASSQDWSGGLYEQYF
few . TRBJ2-1 TRBV20-1 TGCAGTGCTAGAGGGGGCTTCATCAATGAGCAGTTCTTC CSARGGFINEQFF
. TRBD1 TRBJ1-2 TRBV12-3/TRBV12-4 TGTGCCAGCAGTTTAGCCTCAGGGGGCAGCTATGGCTACACCTTC CASSLASGGSYGYTF
. . TRBJ2-7 TRBV6-6 TGTGCCAGCAGTTACGATCTGTCCGTCTCCTACGAGCAGTACTTC CASSYDLSVSYEQYF
few . TRBJ1-2 TRBV3-1 TGTGCCAGCACCAAAGGTGGCTATGGCTACACCTTC CASTKGGYGYTF
few . TRBJ2-3 TRBV4-2 TGTGCCAGCAGCCAAGAGTCCCTAGTTACTAGCACAGATACGCAGTATTTT CASSQESLVTSTDTQYF
few TRBD1 TRBJ1-5 TRBV24-1 TGTGCCACCAGTTGGGACAGGGGGCGTGGGTTAAAGCAGCCCCAGCATTTT CATSWDRGRGLKQPQHF
few . TRBJ1-1 TRBV20-1 TGCAGTGCTAGAGATCCCAGGGGCCGCACTGAAGCTTTCTTT CSARDPRGRTEAFF
. TRBD2 TRBJ2-1 TRBV2 TGTGCCAGCAGTGACCACGGGGGGATCTACAATGAGCAGTTCTTC CASSDHGGIYNEQFF
few TRBD1 TRBJ1-4 TRBV6-5 TGTGCCAGCAGTTACTTAAGGACAGGCGGAGAAAAACTGTTTTTT CASSYLRTGGEKLFF
once TRBD2 TRBJ2-7 TRBV27 TGTGCCAGCAGCCGCGGGGAGGGGAGACCCTACGAGCAGTACTTC CASSRGEGRPYEQYF
. . TRBJ2-1 TRBV3-1 TGTGCCAGCAGGGGGGCCAGTGAGCAGTTCTTC CASRGASEQFF
. . TRBJ1-1 TRBV13 TGTGCCAGCAGCTTAGGAGCCTTTGGGAACACTGAAGCTTTCTTT CASSLGAFGNTEAFF
many . TRBJ2-7 TRBV27 TGTGCCAGCAGTTTAACCGGGCTCGAGCAGTACTTC CASSLTGLEQYF
few . TRBJ2-7 TRBV13 TGTGCCAGCAGCTTAGGTGGACCCAACTACGAGCAGTACTTC CASSLGGPNYEQYF
few . TRBJ2-1 TRBV7-8 TGTGCCAGCAGCACCGGGTATGAGCAGTTCTTC CASSTGYEQFF